Listed below are T cell receptor beta chains from one sample, sequenced in a study of blood T cell repertoires in COVID-19. Some clones are missing from TCRdb's copy, which holds only in-frame ones; the method was immunoSEQ multiplex PCR. The sample comprises some 260,000 clones, 80% to 90% of which are singletons, and approximately 10% rests with the top ten. The sample taken for sequencing was peripheral blood. Source of these receptors: a woman between 65 and 79 years old with COVID-19, enrolled during active disease. Both conserved end residues are part of each CDR3. Fields, in order: clone size, V gene, D gene, J gene, CDR3 protein, CDR3 DNA. A D gene is named only where the DNA matches it firmly. Expanded clones are given a class, and other clones once, few, many or no size at all.

clone size: NA; V gene: TRBV19; D gene: NA; J gene: TRBJ1-5; CDR3 protein: CASSTGNRGNQPQHF; CDR3 DNA: TGTGCCAGTAGTACTGGTAACAGGGGCAATCAGCCCCAGCATTTT
clone size: few; V gene: TRBV5-6; D gene: NA; J gene: TRBJ2-7; CDR3 protein: CASSLDGMGDEQYF; CDR3 DNA: TGTGCCAGCAGCTTGGACGGGATGGGCGACGAGCAGTACTTC
clone size: NA; V gene: TRBV6-1; D gene: NA; J gene: TRBJ1-6; CDR3 protein: CASSEQTDSSYNSPLHF; CDR3 DNA: TGTGCCAGCAGTGAACAAACAGATAGCTCCTATAATTCACCCCTCCACTTT
clone size: NA; V gene: TRBV2; D gene: TRBD2; J gene: TRBJ2-3; CDR3 protein: CASRLAGGRDTQYF; CDR3 DNA: TGTGCCAGCAGACTAGCGGGAGGTCGGGATACGCAGTATTTT
clone size: NA; V gene: TRBV4-1; D gene: TRBD1; J gene: TRBJ2-2; CDR3 protein: CASSQGQGGELFF; CDR3 DNA: TGCGCCAGCAGCCAAGGACAGGGCGGGGAGCTGTTTTTT
clone size: NA; V gene: TRBV27; D gene: TRBD2; J gene: TRBJ2-3; CDR3 protein: CAAPLGRVFSTDTQYF; CDR3 DNA: TGTGCCGCGCCTCTCGGGAGGGTGTTTAGCACAGATACGCAGTATTTT
clone size: once; V gene: TRBV18; D gene: TRBD1; J gene: TRBJ1-3; CDR3 protein: CASSPQNRGFSGNTIYF; CDR3 DNA: TGTGCCAGCTCACCCCAAAACAGGGGCTTCTCTGGAAACACCATATATTTT
clone size: NA; V gene: TRBV7-2; D gene: NA; J gene: TRBJ1-4; CDR3 protein: CASSLTTTNEKLFF; CDR3 DNA: TGTGCCAGCAGCCTGACAACAACTAATGAAAAACTGTTTTTT
clone size: NA; V gene: TRBV6-5; D gene: NA; J gene: TRBJ1-6; CDR3 protein: CASTLGGSYNSPLHF; CDR3 DNA: TGTGCCAGCACCCTCGGGGGTTCCTATAATTCACCCCTCCACTTT
clone size: NA; V gene: TRBV25-1; D gene: NA; J gene: TRBJ1-2; CDR3 protein: CASSDARGTYGYTF; CDR3 DNA: TGTGCCAGCAGTGACGCGCGGGGGACGTATGGCTACACCTTC
clone size: NA; V gene: TRBV2; D gene: NA; J gene: TRBJ1-4; CDR3 protein: CASSGQTNEKLFF; CDR3 DNA: TGTGCCAGCAGTGGACAGACTAATGAAAAACTGTTTTTT
clone size: NA; V gene: TRBV2; D gene: NA; J gene: TRBJ1-5; CDR3 protein: CASRRDKGGNQPQHF; CDR3 DNA: TGTGCCAGCAGGCGGGATAAGGGAGGGAATCAGCCCCAGCATTTT
clone size: NA; V gene: TRBV3-1/TRBV3-2; D gene: NA; J gene: TRBJ1-1; CDR3 protein: CASSQQNTEAFF; CDR3 DNA: TGTGCCAGCAGCCAACAAAACACTGAAGCTTTCTTT
clone size: NA; V gene: TRBV27; D gene: TRBD1; J gene: TRBJ2-3; CDR3 protein: CASSGIEDRFDTQYF; CDR3 DNA: TGTGCCAGCAGTGGAATCGAGGACAGGTTCGATACGCAGTATTTT
clone size: NA; V gene: TRBV27; D gene: NA; J gene: TRBJ2-1; CDR3 protein: CASSFIYTRGISEQFF; CDR3 DNA: TGTGCCAGCAGTTTCATCTATACTAGAGGGATTTCTGAGCAGTTCTTC
clone size: NA; V gene: TRBV19; D gene: TRBD1; J gene: TRBJ2-7; CDR3 protein: CASSGTGRSYEQYF; CDR3 DNA: TGTGCCAGTAGTGGGACAGGACGATCCTACGAGCAGTACTTC
clone size: once; V gene: TRBV21-1; D gene: NA; J gene: TRBJ2-1; CDR3 protein: CASSKTSDSNEQFF; CDR3 DNA: TGTGCCAGCAGCAAAACGTCTGACAGCAATGAGCAGTTCTTC
clone size: NA; V gene: TRBV19; D gene: NA; J gene: TRBJ2-7; CDR3 protein: CASSIKPGHSWEQYF; CDR3 DNA: TGTGCCAGTAGTATAAAGCCTGGCCACAGCTGGGAGCAGTACTTC
clone size: few; V gene: TRBV12-3/TRBV12-4; D gene: TRBD2; J gene: TRBJ2-5; CDR3 protein: CASSWTSQETQYF; CDR3 DNA: TGTGCCAGCAGTTGGACTAGCCAAGAGACCCAGTACTTC
clone size: NA; V gene: TRBV18; D gene: TRBD1; J gene: TRBJ2-7; CDR3 protein: CASSRTGGTYEQYF; CDR3 DNA: TGTGCCAGCTCAAGAACAGGGGGTACCTACGAGCAGTACTTC
clone size: NA; V gene: TRBV10-3; D gene: NA; J gene: TRBJ1-5; CDR3 protein: CAISELMQAGGKPQHF; CDR3 DNA: TGTGCCATCAGTGAACTGATGCAGGCCGGAGGAAAGCCCCAGCATTTT
clone size: once; V gene: TRBV7-2; D gene: NA; J gene: TRBJ2-7; CDR3 protein: CASSFHYEQYF; CDR3 DNA: TGTGCCAGCAGCTTTCACTACGAGCAGTACTTC